A single TCR beta chain is shown here with its context. The CDR3 loop spans 15 amino acids. Germline lookup yields CDR1 LNHDA and CDR2 SQIVND (reference sequence). The ends lost 7 bases at V and 5 bases at J; junction bases unmatched: 10. These data come from a study of cytomegalovirus exposure and HLA in healthy donors. PCR involved 60 Vbeta and 13 Jbeta primers. The repertoire was sequenced with immunoSEQ multiplex PCR; TCRdb's copy has only in-frame clones and lacks some. The table lists some 170,000 clones, 77% of them singletons. The chain recombines TRBV19 with TRBJ2-2, with 7 bases fitting TRBD2. This clonotype was obtained from a woman aged 55-70 years in good health and CMV-seropositive. The sequenced sample consisted of PBMCs. The CDR3 sequence: CASTRAWGGTGELFF. The DNA for the CDR3 is TGTGCCAGTACTCGGGCCTGGGGGGGTACCGGGGAGCTGTTTTTT.